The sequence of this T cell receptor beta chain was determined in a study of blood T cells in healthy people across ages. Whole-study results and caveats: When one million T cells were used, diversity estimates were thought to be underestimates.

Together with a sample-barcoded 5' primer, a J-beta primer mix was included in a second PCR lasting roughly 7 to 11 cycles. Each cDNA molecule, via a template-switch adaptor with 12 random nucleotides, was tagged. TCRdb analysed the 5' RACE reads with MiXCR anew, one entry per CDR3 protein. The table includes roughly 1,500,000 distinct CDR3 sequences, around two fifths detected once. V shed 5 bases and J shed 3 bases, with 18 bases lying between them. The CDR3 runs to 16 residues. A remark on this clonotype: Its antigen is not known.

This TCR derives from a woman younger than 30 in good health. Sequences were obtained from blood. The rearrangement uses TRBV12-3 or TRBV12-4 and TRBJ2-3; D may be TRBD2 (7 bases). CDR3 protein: CASSDPGGYGTDTQYF. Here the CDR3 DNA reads TGTGCCAGCAGTGACCCGGGGGGCTACGGGACAGATACGCAGTATTTT.